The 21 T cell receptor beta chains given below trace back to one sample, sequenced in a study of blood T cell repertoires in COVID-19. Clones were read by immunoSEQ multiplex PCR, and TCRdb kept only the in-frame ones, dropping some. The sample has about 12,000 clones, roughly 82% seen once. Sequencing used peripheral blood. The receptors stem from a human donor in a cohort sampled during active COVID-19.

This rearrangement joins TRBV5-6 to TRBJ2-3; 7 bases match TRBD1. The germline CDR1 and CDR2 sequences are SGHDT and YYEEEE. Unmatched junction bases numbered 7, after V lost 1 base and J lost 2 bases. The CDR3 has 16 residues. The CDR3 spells CASSLSSRGYTDTQYF. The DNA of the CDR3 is TGTGCCAGCAGCTTGTCTTCCAGGGGGTACACAGATACGCAGTATTTT. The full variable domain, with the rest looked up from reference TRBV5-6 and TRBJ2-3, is DAGVTQSPTHLIKTRGQQVTLRCSPKSGHDTVSWYQQALGQGPQFIFQYYEEEERQRGNFPDRFSGHQFPNYSSELNVNALLLGDSALYLCASSLSSRGYTDTQYFGPGTRLTVL.

This CDR3 is CASSDRNPEKLFF. The DNA for the CDR3 is TGTGCCAGCTCGGACAGAAATCCTGAAAAACTGTTTTTT. This chain uses TRBV18 with TRBJ1-4; D is possibly TRBD1 (6 bases). The length of the CDR3 is 13 residues. V dropped 6 bases and J dropped 7 bases, with 12 bases sitting between them. CDR1 and CDR2 (germline): KGHSH, LQKENI.

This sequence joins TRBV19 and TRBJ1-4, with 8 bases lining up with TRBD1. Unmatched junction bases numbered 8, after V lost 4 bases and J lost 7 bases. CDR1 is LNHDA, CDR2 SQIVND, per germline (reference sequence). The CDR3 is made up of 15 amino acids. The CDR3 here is CASSTPRQGTEKLFF. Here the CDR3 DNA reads TGTGCCAGTAGTACCCCTAGACAGGGGACTGAAAAACTGTTTTTT.

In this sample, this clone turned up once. CDR3: CASTLKRNTEAFF. The CDR3, as DNA: TGCGCCAGCACCCTCAAGCGGAACACTGAAGCTTTCTTT. V and J are TRBV10-2 and TRBJ1-1, with D uncertain. There are 13 residues in the CDR3. Germline V gives CDR1 WSHSY, CDR2 SAAADI. The V end lost 7 bases, the J end lost 1 base, and 10 bases lay between the germline ends.

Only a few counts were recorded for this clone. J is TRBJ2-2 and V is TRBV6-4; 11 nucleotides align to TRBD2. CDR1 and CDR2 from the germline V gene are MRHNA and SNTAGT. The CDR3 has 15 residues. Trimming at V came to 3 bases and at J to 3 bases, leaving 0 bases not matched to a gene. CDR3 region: CASSELAGDTGELFF. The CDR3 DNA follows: TGTGCCAGCAGTGAACTAGCGGGGGACACCGGGGAGCTGTTTTTT.

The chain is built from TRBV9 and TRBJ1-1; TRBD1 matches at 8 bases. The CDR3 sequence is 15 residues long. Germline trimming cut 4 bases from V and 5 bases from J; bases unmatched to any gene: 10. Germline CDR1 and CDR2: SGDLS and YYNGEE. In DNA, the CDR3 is TGTGCCAGCAGCTACTGCAGGGGGCTGGAAACTGAAGCTTTCTTT. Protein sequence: CASSYCRGLETEAFF.

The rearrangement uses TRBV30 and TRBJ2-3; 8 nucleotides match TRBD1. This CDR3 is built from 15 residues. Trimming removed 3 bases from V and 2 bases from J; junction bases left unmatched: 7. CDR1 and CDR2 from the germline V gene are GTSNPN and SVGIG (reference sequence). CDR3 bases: TGTGCCTGGAGGGACCGACAGGGGATCACAGATACGCAGTATTTT. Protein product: CAWRDRQGITDTQYF.

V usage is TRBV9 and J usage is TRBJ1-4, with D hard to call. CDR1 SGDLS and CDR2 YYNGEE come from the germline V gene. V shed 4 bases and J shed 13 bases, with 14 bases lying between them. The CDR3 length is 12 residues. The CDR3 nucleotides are TGTGCCAGCAGCTCAGAGATCGGAGGACTGTTTTTT. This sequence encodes CASSSEIGGLFF.

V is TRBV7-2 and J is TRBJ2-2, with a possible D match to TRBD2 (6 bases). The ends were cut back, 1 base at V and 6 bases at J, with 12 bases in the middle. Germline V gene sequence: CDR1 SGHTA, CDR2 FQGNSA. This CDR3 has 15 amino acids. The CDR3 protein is CASSLVSGEAGELFF. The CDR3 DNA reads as TGTGCCAGCAGCTTAGTTTCGGGGGAGGCCGGGGAGCTGTTTTTT. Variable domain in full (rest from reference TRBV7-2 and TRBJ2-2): GAGVSQSPSNKVTEKGKDVELRCDPISGHTALYWYRQSLGQGLEFLIYFQGNSAPDKSGLPSDRFSAERTGGSVSTLTIQRTQQEDSAVYLCASSLVSGEAGELFFGEGSRLTVL.

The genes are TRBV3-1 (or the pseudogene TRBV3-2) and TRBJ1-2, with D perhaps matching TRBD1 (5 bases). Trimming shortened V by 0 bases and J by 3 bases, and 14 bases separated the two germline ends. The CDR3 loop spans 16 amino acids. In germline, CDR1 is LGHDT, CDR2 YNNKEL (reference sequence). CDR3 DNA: TGTGCCAGCAGCCAAGAAGGGGCAGGGTACCACTATGGCTACACCTTC. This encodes CASSQEGAGYHYGYTF.

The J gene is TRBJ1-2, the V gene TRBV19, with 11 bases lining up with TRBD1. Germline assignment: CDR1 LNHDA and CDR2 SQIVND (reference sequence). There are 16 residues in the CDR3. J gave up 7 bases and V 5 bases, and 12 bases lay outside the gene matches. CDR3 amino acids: CASSSPPGTGGGGYTF. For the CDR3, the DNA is TGTGCCAGTAGTTCTCCACCCGGGACAGGGGGAGGTGGCTACACCTTC.

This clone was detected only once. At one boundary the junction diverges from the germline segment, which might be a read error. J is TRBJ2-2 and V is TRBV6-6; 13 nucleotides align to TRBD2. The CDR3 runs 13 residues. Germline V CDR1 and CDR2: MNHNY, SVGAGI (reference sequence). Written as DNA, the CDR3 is TGTGCCAGCAGTTCCGGGACTAGCGGGAAGCTGTTTTTT. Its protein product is CASSSGTSGKLFF.

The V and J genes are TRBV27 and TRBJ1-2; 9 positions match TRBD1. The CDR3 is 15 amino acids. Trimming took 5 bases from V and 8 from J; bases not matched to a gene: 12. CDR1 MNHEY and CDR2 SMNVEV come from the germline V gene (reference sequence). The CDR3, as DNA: TGTGCCAGCAGTACTACCTCCGGGACAGGGCTCGGCTACACCTTC. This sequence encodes CASSTTSGTGLGYTF.

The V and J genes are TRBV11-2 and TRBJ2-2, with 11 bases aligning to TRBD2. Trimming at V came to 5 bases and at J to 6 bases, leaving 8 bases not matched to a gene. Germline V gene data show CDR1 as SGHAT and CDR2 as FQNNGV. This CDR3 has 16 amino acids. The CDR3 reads CASSHIAGGPPGELFF. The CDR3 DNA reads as TGTGCCAGCAGCCATATAGCGGGGGGGCCCCCCGGGGAGCTGTTTTTT.

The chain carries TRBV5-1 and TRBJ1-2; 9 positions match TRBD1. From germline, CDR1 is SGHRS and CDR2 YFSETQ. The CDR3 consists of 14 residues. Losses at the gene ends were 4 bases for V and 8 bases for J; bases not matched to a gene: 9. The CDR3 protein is CASSPRTGDRGYTF. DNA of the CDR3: TGCGCCAGCAGCCCCCGGACAGGGGATAGGGGCTACACCTTC.

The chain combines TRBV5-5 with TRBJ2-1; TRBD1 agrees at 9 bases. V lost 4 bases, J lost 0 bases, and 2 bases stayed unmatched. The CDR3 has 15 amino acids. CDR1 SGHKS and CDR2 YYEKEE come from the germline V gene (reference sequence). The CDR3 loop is CASSGGQGSYNEQFF. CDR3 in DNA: TGTGCCAGCAGCGGGGGACAGGGCTCCTACAATGAGCAGTTCTTC. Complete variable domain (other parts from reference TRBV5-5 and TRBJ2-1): DAGVTQSPTHLIKTRGQQVTLRCSPISGHKSVSWYQQVLGQGPQFIFQYYEKEERGRGNFPDRFSARQFPNYSSELNVNALLLGDSALYLCASSGGQGSYNEQFFGPGTRLTVL.

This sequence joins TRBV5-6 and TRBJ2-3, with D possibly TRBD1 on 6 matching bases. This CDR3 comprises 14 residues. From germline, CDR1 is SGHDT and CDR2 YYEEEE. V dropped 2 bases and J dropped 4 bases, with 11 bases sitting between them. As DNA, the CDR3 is TGTGCCAGCAGCTTCCCACAGGGTGCAGATACGCAGTATTTT. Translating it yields CASSFPQGADTQYF.

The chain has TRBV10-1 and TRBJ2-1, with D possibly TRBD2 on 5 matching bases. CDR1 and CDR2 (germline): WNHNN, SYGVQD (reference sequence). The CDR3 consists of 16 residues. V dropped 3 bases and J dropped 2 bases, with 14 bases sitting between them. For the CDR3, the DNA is TGCGCCAGCAGTGATTCGTCGCGGGCACCCTACAATGAGCAGTTCTTC. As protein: CASSDSSRAPYNEQFF.

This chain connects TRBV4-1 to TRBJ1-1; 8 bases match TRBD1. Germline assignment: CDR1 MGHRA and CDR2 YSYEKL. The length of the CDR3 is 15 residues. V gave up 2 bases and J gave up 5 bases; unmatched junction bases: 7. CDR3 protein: CASSQKQGGWTEAFF. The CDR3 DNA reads TGCGCCAGCAGCCAAAAACAGGGGGGGTGGACTGAAGCTTTCTTT.

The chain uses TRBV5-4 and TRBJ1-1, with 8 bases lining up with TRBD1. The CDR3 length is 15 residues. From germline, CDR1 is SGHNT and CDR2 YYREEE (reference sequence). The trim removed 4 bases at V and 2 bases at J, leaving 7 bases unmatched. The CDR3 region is CASSGTGRGNTEAFF. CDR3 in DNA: TGTGCCAGCAGCGGGACAGGTCGGGGTAACACTGAAGCTTTCTTT.

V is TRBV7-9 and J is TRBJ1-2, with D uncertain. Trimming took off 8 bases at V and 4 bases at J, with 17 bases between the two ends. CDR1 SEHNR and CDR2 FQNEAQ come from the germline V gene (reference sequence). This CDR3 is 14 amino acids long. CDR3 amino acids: CASGRGRRGYGYTF. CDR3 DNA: TGTGCCAGCGGCAGAGGGAGACGGGGCTATGGCTACACCTTC.